One TCR beta chain is described in this entry. This clonotype came up a few times. What this receptor recognizes is not known. The record has no base qualities; no much larger clone is one base away. The library was prepared using 5' RACE. The run used an Illumina HiSeq 2000. Template switching introduced a universal primer binding site; the final cDNA contained a unique molecular identifier, enabling accurate counting of TCR cDNA molecules. Specific primers in the conserved constant-segment region were used to synthesize first-strand cDNA for the TCR alpha and beta chains. To control for contamination, every cDNA library was double barcoded, receiving both a SMART-Mk sample barcode and Illumina barcodes. TruSeq adapter sequences along with Illumina sample barcodes were introduced in two successive PCR steps. TCR alpha and beta cDNA libraries were sequenced on the Illumina HiSeq platform with custom primers. For the original study's pipeline: MiGEC processed the raw reads to extract unique molecular identifiers, while MiXCR was used to determine the CDR3 positions. For each individual, recombination models were inferred using an EM algorithm with the repgenHMM and IGoR tools. The analysis of shared clonotypes was done with the tcR package in R, with sharing normalized by the product of cloneset sizes. To study raw recombination without the effects of thymic and clonal selection, out-of-frame nonproductive sequences were analyzed. In TCRdb, the public reads were trimmed at Q25 with fastp and aligned with MiXCR, with productive beta chains retained. One record per CDR3 amino acid sequence lists the most common genes and DNA. Here the V and J calls rest on TCRdb's processing, not on the authors' analysis. The sample records 220,000 or so distinct CDR3 sequences, about 7% of which are singletons. The ten largest clones represent roughly 3.4% of the sample.

The data were taken from a study of identical twins (dated by TCRdb to 2015 to 2016). About the study as a whole: To test whether fetal clonotypes persist, the study used deep sequencing on TCR alpha and beta repertoires from monozygotic twins, unrelated adults of various ages, and cord blood. Replicate twin experiments were performed at different times using different library preparation protocols to rule out contamination.

All donors were healthy Caucasians. Three pairs of female monozygotic twins, all aged about 18 to 29 years, were included in the twin cohort. Miltenyi CD45RO+ enrichment and human naive T-cell isolation kits were used to isolate memory (CD45RO+) and naive T cells from PBMC. Trimming takes 5 bases from V and 4 bases from J, and the germline ends sit 12 bases apart. Taken from cysteine to phenylalanine, the CDR3 has 14 residues. Solely the CDR3 DNA is kept, with 42 bases framed from the first base. Beyond this particular receptor, the publication reports: Out-of-frame TCR alpha sequences shared between twins showed an excess of low generation-probability sequences compared with coincidental sharing between unrelated individuals. Excess twin sharing in beta out-of-frame sequences was weaker because fewer shared sequences lowered the signal-to-noise ratio. Abundant cord blood beta clonotypes carried fewer insertions; young adult naive repertoires showed a weaker similar trend, while memory repertoires showed none. Zero-insertion analyses could be partly confounded by invariant T cells such as MAIT and iNKT, though diverse VJ usage argued against such confounding for most clonotypes. Conclusions relied on cross-sectional statistical analysis, since the same donors could not be followed over many years. Recombination models systematically underestimated out-of-frame TCR alpha sharing in monozygotic twins but agreed with sharing between unrelated individuals.

This same sample was also part of a study on yellow fever vaccine responses in identical twins. Reported in the second study: The T cell response to vaccination in identical twins was reported by the authors to appear partly convergent and partly personalized. In the study, vaccine-responding T cell clones were precisely tracked in identical twins.

This receptor was taken from a woman aged 18-35 years in good health. The chain couples TRBV12-3 or TRBV12-4 to TRBJ1-5; matching of 6 bases hints at TRBD1 as the D gene. Sequenced: memory (CD45RO+) T cells sorted from blood. The sample's cell subset or site label is to be understood as: CD45RO+ enriched T cells. The CDR3 region: CASSNTGFNQPQHF. The sequence in DNA is TGTGCCAGCAGTAACACAGGGTTTAATCAGCCCCAGCATTTT.